Reported below is one TCR beta chain. The sample is drawn from a study of blood T cell repertoires in COVID-19. Some clones are missing from TCRdb's copy, which holds only in-frame ones; the method was immunoSEQ multiplex PCR. Among fewer than 130,000 clones listed, about 75% were seen once. Germline values: CDR1 SEHNR, CDR2 FQNEAQ (reference sequence). Trimming removed 2 bases from V and 1 base from J, with 8 bases in between. CDR3 length: 14 residues. The chain uses TRBV7-9 and TRBJ1-1, with D uncertain. What was sequenced was peripheral blood. The source is a woman of 80 years or more with active or convalescent COVID-19. CDR3 sequence reads: CASSLLGGNTEAFF. For the CDR3, the DNA is TGTGCCAGCAGCTTACTCGGAGGGAACACTGAAGCTTTCTTT. The full variable domain, its missing parts supplied by reference TRBV7-9 and TRBJ1-1, is DTGVSQNPRHKITKRGQNVTFRCDPISEHNRLYWYRQTLGQGPEFLTYFQNEAQLEKSRLLSDRFSAERPKGSFSTLEIQRTEQGDSAMYLCASSLLGGNTEAFFGQGTRLTVV.